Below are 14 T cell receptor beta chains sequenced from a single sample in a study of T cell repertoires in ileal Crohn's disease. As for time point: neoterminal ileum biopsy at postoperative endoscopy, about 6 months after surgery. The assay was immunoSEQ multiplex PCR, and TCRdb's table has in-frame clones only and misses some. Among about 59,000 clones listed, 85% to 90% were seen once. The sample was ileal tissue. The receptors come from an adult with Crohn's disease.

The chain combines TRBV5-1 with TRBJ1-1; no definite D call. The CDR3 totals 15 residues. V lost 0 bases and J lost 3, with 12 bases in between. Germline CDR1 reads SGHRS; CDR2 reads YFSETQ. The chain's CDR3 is CASSLGHRDYTEAFF. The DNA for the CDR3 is TGCGCCAGCAGCTTGGGGCATCGCGACTACACTGAAGCTTTCTTT.

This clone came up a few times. For the CDR3, the DNA is TGCGCCAGCAGCCCGGGGACTGCGAACACTGAAGCTTTCTTT. Its protein is CASSPGTANTEAFF. The rearrangement joins TRBV5-1 to TRBJ1-1, with D possibly being TRBD1 (5 bases). Germline values: CDR1 SGHRS, CDR2 YFSETQ. The CDR3 totals 14 residues. Between the trimmed V and J ends, which lost 4 bases and 1 base, there was a span of 11 bases.

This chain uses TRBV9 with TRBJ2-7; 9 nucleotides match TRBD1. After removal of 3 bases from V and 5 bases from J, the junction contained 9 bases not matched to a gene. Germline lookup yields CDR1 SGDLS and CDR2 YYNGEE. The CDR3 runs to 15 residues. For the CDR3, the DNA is TGTGCCAGCAGCGCGACCGGGACAGGGACCAACGAGCAGTACTTC. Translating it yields CASSATGTGTNEQYF.

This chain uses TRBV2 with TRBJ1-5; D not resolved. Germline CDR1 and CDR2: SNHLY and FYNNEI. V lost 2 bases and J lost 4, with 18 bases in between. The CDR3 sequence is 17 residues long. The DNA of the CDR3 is TGTGCCAGCAGTGAATTCGAGGGAGTCTGGAAAAATCAGCCCCAGCATTTT. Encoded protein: CASSEFEGVWKNQPQHF.

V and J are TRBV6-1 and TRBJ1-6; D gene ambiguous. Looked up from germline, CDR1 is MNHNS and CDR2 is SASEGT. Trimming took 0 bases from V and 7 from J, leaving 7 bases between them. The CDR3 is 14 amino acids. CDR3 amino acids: CASSEALRNSPLHF. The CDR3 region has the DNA TGTGCCAGCAGTGAAGCGCTCAGGAATTCACCCCTCCACTTT.

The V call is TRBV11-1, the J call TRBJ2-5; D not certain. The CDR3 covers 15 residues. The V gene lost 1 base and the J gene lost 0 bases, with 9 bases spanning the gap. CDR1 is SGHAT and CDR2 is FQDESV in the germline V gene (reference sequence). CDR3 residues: CASSLGGYDQETQYF. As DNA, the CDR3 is TGTGCCAGCAGCTTAGGAGGCTATGACCAAGAGACCCAGTACTTC.

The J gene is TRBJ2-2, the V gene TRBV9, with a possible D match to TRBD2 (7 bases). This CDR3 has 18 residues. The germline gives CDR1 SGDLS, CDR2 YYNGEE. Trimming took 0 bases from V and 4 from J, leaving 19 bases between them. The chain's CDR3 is CASSVAPGGGATTGELFF. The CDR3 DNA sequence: TGTGCCAGCAGCGTAGCTCCCGGTGGGGGGGCCACCACCGGGGAGCTGTTTTTT.

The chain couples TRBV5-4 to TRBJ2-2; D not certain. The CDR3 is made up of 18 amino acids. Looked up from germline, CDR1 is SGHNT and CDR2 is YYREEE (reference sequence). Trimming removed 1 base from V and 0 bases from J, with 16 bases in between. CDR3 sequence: CASSLYAETVANTGELFF. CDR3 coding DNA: TGTGCCAGCAGCTTGTACGCAGAAACCGTCGCGAACACCGGGGAGCTGTTTTTT.

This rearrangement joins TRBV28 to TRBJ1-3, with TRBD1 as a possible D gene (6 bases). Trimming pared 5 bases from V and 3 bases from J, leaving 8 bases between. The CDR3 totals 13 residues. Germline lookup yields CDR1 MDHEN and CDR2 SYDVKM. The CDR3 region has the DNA TGTGCCAGCAGTCAGGGGATTGGAAACACCATATATTTT. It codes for CASSQGIGNTIYF.

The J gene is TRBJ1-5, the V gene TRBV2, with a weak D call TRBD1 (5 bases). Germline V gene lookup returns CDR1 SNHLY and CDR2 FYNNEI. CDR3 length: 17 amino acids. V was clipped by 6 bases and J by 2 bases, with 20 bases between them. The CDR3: CASRPVDIWGGNQPQHF. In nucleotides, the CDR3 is TGTGCCAGCAGGCCCGTCGACATCTGGGGGGGCAATCAGCCCCAGCATTTT.

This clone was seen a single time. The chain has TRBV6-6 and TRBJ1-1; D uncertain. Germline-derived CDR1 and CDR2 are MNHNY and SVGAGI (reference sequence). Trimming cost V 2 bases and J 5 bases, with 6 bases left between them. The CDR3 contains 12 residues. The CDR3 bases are TGTGCCAGCAGTTACGCGGAAACTGAAGCTTTCTTT. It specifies CASSYAETEAFF.

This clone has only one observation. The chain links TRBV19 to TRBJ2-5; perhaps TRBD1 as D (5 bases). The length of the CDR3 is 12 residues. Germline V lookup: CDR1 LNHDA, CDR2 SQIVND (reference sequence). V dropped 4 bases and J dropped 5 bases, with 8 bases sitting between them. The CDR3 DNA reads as TGTGCCAGTAGTACCCAGGGTGAGACCCAGTACTTC. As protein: CASSTQGETQYF.

CDR3 nucleotides: TGTGCCTCCAAAGGGCTAGCGGGAGTGGGTACGCAGTATTTT. Amino acids: CASKGLAGVGTQYF. The rearrangement links TRBV30 to TRBJ2-3; 10 bases agree with TRBD2. V lost 7 bases to trimming and J lost 8 bases; unmatched junction nucleotides: 12. CDR1 is GTSNPN and CDR2 is SVGIG in the germline V gene (reference sequence). The CDR3 spans 14 residues.

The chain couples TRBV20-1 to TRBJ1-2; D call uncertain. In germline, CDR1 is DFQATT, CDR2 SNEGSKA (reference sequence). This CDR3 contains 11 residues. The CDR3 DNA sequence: TGCAGCGCCGGAGTATTCGATGGCTACACCTTC. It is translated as CSAGVFDGYTF.